This T cell receptor beta chain comes out of a study of long-term antiretroviral therapy in people with HIV. Findings of the study overall: Pre-ART expanded TRB clones stayed dominant throughout, though often decreasing after ART. Against controls, HIV repertoires showed narrower ranges of CDR3 length.

For this clone: Antigen unknown.

Germline CDR1 and CDR2: MNHEY and SMNVEV (reference sequence). Unmatched junction bases numbered 11, after V lost 2 bases and J lost 8 bases. The length of the CDR3 is 15 residues. The assay used was immunoSEQ (version v3.0), run at survey level. Measured with immunoSEQ multiplex PCR; TCRdb has only the in-frame clones, and not every one. The data show fewer than 30,000 clones, approximately 83% seen once. The chain is built from TRBV27 and TRBJ1-2; 7 bases line up with TRBD1. This clonotype was obtained from a man aged 25 to 45 with HIV. The sequencing used unsorted PBMCs, collected 2.8 years after starting antiretroviral therapy. CDR3: CASSLGIAGGRGYTF. CDR3 in DNA: TGTGCCAGCAGTTTAGGTATTGCAGGGGGGAGAGGCTACACCTTC.